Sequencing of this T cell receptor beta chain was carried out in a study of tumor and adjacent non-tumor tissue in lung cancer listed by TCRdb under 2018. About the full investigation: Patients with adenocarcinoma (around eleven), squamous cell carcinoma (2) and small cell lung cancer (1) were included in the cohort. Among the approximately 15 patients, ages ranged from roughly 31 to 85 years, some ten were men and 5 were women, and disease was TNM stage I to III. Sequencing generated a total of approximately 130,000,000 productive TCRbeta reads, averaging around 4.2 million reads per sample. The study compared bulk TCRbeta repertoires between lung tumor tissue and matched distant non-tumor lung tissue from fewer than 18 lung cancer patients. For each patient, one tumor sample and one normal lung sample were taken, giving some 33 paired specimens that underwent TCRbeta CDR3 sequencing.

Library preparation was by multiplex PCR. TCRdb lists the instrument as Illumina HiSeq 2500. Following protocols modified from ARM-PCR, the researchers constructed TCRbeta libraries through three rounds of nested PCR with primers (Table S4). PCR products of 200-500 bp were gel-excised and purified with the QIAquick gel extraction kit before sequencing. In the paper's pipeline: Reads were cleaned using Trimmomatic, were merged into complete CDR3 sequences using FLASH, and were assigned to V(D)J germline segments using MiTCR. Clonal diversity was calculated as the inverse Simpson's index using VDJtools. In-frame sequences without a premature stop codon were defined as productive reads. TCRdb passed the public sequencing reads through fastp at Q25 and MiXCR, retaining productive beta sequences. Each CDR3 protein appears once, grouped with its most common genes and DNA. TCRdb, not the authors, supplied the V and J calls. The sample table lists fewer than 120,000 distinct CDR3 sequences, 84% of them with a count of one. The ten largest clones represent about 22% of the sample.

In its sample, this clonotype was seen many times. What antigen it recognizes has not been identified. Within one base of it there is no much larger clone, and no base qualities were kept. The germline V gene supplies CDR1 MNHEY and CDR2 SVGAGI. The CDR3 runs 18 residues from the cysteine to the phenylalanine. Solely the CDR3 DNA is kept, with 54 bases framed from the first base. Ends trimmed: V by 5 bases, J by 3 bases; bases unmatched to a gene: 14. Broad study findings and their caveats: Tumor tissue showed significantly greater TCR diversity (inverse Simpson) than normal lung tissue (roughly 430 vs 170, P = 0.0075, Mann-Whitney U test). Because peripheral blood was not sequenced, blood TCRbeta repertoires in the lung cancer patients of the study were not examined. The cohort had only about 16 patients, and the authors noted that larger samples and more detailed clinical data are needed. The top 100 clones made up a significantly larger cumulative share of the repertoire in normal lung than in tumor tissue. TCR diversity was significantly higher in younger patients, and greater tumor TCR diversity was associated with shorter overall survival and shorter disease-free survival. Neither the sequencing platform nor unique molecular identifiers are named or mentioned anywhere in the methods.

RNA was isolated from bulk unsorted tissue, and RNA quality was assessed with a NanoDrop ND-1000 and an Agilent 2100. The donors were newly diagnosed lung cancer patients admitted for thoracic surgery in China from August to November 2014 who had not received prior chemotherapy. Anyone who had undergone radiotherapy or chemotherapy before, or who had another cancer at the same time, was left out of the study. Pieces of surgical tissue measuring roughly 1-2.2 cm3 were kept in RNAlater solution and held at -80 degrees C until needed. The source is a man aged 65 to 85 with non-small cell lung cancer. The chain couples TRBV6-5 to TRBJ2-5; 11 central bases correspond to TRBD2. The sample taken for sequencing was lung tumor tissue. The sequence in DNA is TGTGCCAGCAGTCCGAGGGGGGTGCTAGCGGGAGGAGAAGAGACCCAGTACTTC. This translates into CASSPRGVLAGGEETQYF.